These T cell receptor beta chains were read from a single sample in a study of identical twins. MiXCR, run by TCRdb on the 5' RACE reads, gives a single entry per CDR3 protein. The sample carries 210,000 or so distinct CDR3 sequences, about 7.5% recorded once. The same data also went into a second study, on yellow fever vaccine responses in identical twins.

The sequencing sample was made of memory (CD45RO+) T cells sorted from blood. The receptors come from a woman between 18 and 30 years old in good health. CDR3s leave out the opening cysteine and the closing phenylalanine or tryptophan. A D gene is named only where the DNA matches it firmly. Not every row has a clone size; where given, it reads once, few, many or a size class.

TRBV3-1,TRBD2,TRBJ2-1,few,ASSQEGLAGGSGNEQF
TRBV6-1,TRBD1,TRBJ2-7,few,ASSEPRTGMNYEQY
TRBV9,-,TRBJ2-7,-,ASSVGWDLGHEQY
TRBV12-3/TRBV12-4,TRBD1,TRBJ1-1,-,ASSLQGAFGTEAF
TRBV25-1,-,TRBJ2-2,-,ASSESGVDTGELF
TRBV12-3/TRBV12-4,TRBD1,TRBJ2-3,few,ASSLVRGRNTQY
TRBV11-2,TRBD1,TRBJ2-7,-,ASSSRDRDRDRLYEQY
TRBV24-1,TRBD2,TRBJ2-1,many,ASGLGGVNEQF
TRBV7-8,-,TRBJ1-6,few,ASSLGGGGVNSPLH
TRBV5-1,TRBD1,TRBJ2-5,few,ASSLYGTEETQY
TRBV6-1,-,TRBJ2-5,many,ASSNPARETQY
TRBV19,TRBD1,TRBJ2-3,few,ASHADRLRDTQY
TRBV5-4,-,TRBJ1-6,many,ASSLEQGNSPLH
TRBV7-9,-,TRBJ2-1,few,ASTITRGQYNEQF
TRBV6-6,-,TRBJ2-1,-,ASRDSVPEQF
TRBV7-2,TRBD1,TRBJ2-7,-,ASSLAFSDRGPGPNSYEQY
TRBV4-2,-,TRBJ2-7,-,ASSQEEGPYEQY
TRBV12-3/TRBV12-4,-,TRBJ2-2,many,ASSISGTNTGELF
TRBV7-2,TRBD1,TRBJ2-7,few,ASSSRTGDLYEQY
TRBV3-1,TRBD2,TRBJ2-1,few,ASSQGLAGGSNEQF
TRBV4-2,TRBD2,TRBJ2-5,many,ASSPTGTSGGNQETQY
TRBV11-2,TRBD1,TRBJ1-1,few,ASSLESGQGGAEAF
TRBV28,TRBD2,TRBJ2-7,many,ASRPGGPYEQY
TRBV12-3/TRBV12-4,-,TRBJ1-6,few,ASSPWFGNSPLH
TRBV3-1,-,TRBJ1-6,few,ASSQDPGRNSPLH
TRBV20-1,TRBD2,TRBJ2-7,-,SARDKGPSGIYEQY
TRBV7-2,-,TRBJ1-1,many,ASSLDAGRRGNTEAF
TRBV28,TRBD1,TRBJ2-7,-,ASRDRALREQY
TRBV3-1,TRBD2,TRBJ2-7,-,ASSQGLAIYEQY
TRBV20-1,-,TRBJ2-1,many,SALNYNEQF
TRBV5-1,TRBD2,TRBJ2-1,many,ASSLGTSGFNNEQF
TRBV20-1,TRBD1,TRBJ1-1,-,SARDRGFTEAF
TRBV5-5,-,TRBJ2-7,-,ASSRGPTNSYEQY
TRBV6-2/TRBV6-3,TRBD1,TRBJ2-2,few,ASRTGGTGELF
TRBV27,TRBD2,TRBJ2-1,-,ASSFLTSGRFYNEQF
TRBV9,-,TRBJ2-7,many,ASSLGTQSSYEQY
TRBV5-1,-,TRBJ2-3,few,ASSLRQDTQY
TRBV24-1,TRBD1,TRBJ2-2,few,ATSDSGQGNTGELF
TRBV6-1,TRBD2,TRBJ2-5,few,ASSPGASGTRQETQY
TRBV28,TRBD2,TRBJ2-3,-,ASSPAVGLAGGPDTQY